This T cell receptor (beta chain) was recovered during a study of blood T cell repertoires in COVID-19. In the study overall: The origin of the acute and convalescent COVID-19 samples was the United States, Italy and Spain.

Data came from immunoSEQ multiplex PCR; TCRdb stores just in-frame clones and leaves some out. The table records some 60,000 clones, around 84% of them present only once. CDR1 and CDR2 from the germline V gene are WNHNN and SYGVQD (reference sequence). With 9 bases clipped from V and 7 bases from J, the junction kept 9 bases outside the gene matches. This CDR3 has 14 amino acids. Sequenced sample: peripheral blood. V and J are TRBV10-1 and TRBJ1-6; 7 nucleotides line up with TRBD1. This TCR was recovered from a man between 65 and 85 years old with acute or convalescent COVID-19. This chain's CDR3 is CARLTGWQNSPLHF. Written as DNA, the CDR3 is TGCGCCAGGTTGACAGGGTGGCAGAATTCACCCCTCCACTTT.